One sample yielded the 10 T cell receptor beta chains listed below, sequenced in a study of OX40 agonist ivuxolimab in advanced cancers. Repertoires were generated with immunoSEQ multiplex PCR, while TCRdb's copy carries only in-frame clones and drops some. This sample carries approximately 15,000 clones, about 83% of them seen once, and the ten largest clones take more than 9%. The specimen was CD4+ or CD8+ T cells sorted from blood, collected in a trial of the OX40 agonist ivuxolimab. These receptors were obtained from an adult with an advanced solid tumor such as melanoma, head and neck, liver or kidney cancer.

The rearrangement links TRBV2 to TRBJ1-6; 8 bases align to TRBD1. V was pared by 6 bases and J by 9 bases, with 4 bases of the junction left unmatched. The germline CDR1 and CDR2 sequences are SNHLY and FYNNEI. The CDR3 extends over 13 amino acids. Here the CDR3 reads CASRGQAGSPLHF. DNA of the CDR3: TGTGCCAGCAGGGGACAGGCCGGTTCACCCCTCCACTTT.

The rearrangement uses TRBV30 and TRBJ2-1, with a weak D call TRBD1 (6 bases). The CDR3 length is 15 residues. The ends were cut back, 0 bases at V and 3 bases at J, with 12 bases in the middle. Germline values: CDR1 GTSNPN, CDR2 SVGIG (reference sequence). The CDR3, as DNA: TGTGCCTGGAGTGTCAACCGGGACATCTACAATGAGCAGTTCTTC. Protein product: CAWSVNRDIYNEQFF.

This sequence joins TRBV5-6 and TRBJ1-4; D might be TRBD1 (6 bases). V was shortened by 0 bases and J by 12 bases, with 12 bases between the two germline ends. The CDR3 is made up of 13 amino acids. Looked up from germline, CDR1 is SGHDT and CDR2 is YYEEEE. In DNA form, the CDR3 reads TGTGCCAGCAGCTTGGGAGGGGGAGTGGAACTGTTTTTT. Translated, it gives CASSLGGGVELFF.

The chain carries TRBV4-1 and TRBJ2-1, with TRBD1 matching over 9 bases. CDR3 length: 16 residues. Germline V gives CDR1 MGHRA, CDR2 YSYEKL. Trimming cost V 7 bases and J 2 bases; bases outside gene matches: 9. CDR3 DNA sequence: TGCGCCAGCACCAAAGGGGGACAGGGAACCTACAATGAGCAGTTCTTC. It is translated as CASTKGGQGTYNEQFF.

In nucleotides, the CDR3 is TGTGCCAGCAGCGTAGCCGGCGACAGATTCTATGGCTACACCTTC. It encodes CASSVAGDRFYGYTF. This chain links TRBV9 with TRBJ1-2; tentative D call: TRBD1 (5 bases). The germline gives CDR1 SGDLS, CDR2 YYNGEE. This CDR3 spans 15 amino acids. V dropped 0 bases and J dropped 4 bases, with 13 bases sitting between them.

This clone was seen a single time. J is TRBJ2-2 and V is TRBV7-9, with a weak D call TRBD2 (6 bases). The CDR3 has 13 amino acids. V dropped 7 bases and J dropped 4 bases, with 10 bases sitting between them. From germline, CDR1 is SEHNR and CDR2 FQNEAQ (reference sequence). CDR3 sequence reads: CASTGTVTGELFF. The CDR3 coding sequence is TGTGCCAGCACCGGGACTGTCACCGGGGAGCTGTTTTTT. Looking up the rest from reference TRBV7-9 and TRBJ2-2 gives the full variable domain: DTGVSQNPRHKITKRGQNVTFRCDPISEHNRLYWYRQTLGQGPEFLTYFQNEAQLEKSRLLSDRFSAERPKGSFSTLEIQRTEQGDSAMYLCASTGTVTGELFFGEGSRLTVL.

In nucleotides, the CDR3 is TGCGCCAGCAGCTTGGGGGACACCTACGAGCAGTACTTC. This encodes CASSLGDTYEQYF. The gene calls are TRBV5-1 and TRBJ2-7; perhaps TRBD1 as D (6 bases). Germline assignment: CDR1 SGHRS and CDR2 YFSETQ. V shed 0 bases and J shed 2 bases, with 6 bases lying between them. This CDR3 spans 13 amino acids.

The rearrangement uses TRBV6-5 and TRBJ2-7; D may correspond to TRBD1 or TRBD2 (5 bases each). Trimming removed 7 bases from V and 4 bases from J, with 11 bases in between. This CDR3 is built from 12 residues. Germline assignment: CDR1 MNHEY and CDR2 SVGAGI. In DNA form, the CDR3 reads TGTGCCAGCACCTTGGGACCGTACGAGCAGTACTTC. Translating gives CASTLGPYEQYF.

The rearrangement links TRBV9 to TRBJ2-1, with D perhaps TRBD1 or TRBD2 (6 bases each). Germline V gene sequence: CDR1 SGDLS, CDR2 YYNGEE. The CDR3 runs to 24 residues. V was shortened by 0 bases and J by 2 bases, with 36 bases between the two germline ends. Written as DNA, the CDR3 is TGTGCCAGCAGCGTAGTAGGAGAACAGGGCGGATCGGGACTGCAGGGCTCACCCTACAATGAGCAGTTCTTC. Protein sequence: CASSVVGEQGGSGLQGSPYNEQFF.

The table lists this clone with a few counts. The chain uses TRBV7-6 and TRBJ2-1, with D tentatively TRBD1 (5 bases). This CDR3 comprises 16 residues. The germline CDR1 and CDR2 sequences are SGHVS and FNYEAQ. Trimming removed 2 bases from V and 1 base from J, with 12 bases in between. CDR3 in amino acids: CASSLFFRGSYNEQFF. CDR3 nucleotide sequence: TGTGCCAGCAGCTTATTTTTTAGGGGATCCTACAATGAGCAGTTCTTC.